The entry that follows covers one T cell receptor (beta chain) sequence. V was pared by 6 bases and J by 7 bases, with 15 bases of the junction left unmatched. The CDR3 has 16 residues. The V gene's germline CDR1 is MNHEY and CDR2 SMNVEV (reference sequence). The data belong to a study of blood T cell repertoires in COVID-19. For the study at large: PBMCs, B-cell-depleted T cells, or T cells were the source of the cDNA or gDNA that made up the material.

The protocol was immunoSEQ multiplex PCR, while the TCRdb copy is restricted to in-frame clones and leaves out a portion. The sample holds 190,000 or so clones, approximately 87% seen once. The sequenced sample consisted of peripheral blood. The source of this sequence is a woman between 65 and 79 years old with acute or convalescent COVID-19. The chain joins TRBV27 to TRBJ1-2; 9 nucleotides line up with TRBD1. As DNA, the CDR3 is TGTGCCAGCAGGGGACAGGGTAGTTTTCAATCTCGTGGCTACACCTTC. Its translation: CASRGQGSFQSRGYTF.